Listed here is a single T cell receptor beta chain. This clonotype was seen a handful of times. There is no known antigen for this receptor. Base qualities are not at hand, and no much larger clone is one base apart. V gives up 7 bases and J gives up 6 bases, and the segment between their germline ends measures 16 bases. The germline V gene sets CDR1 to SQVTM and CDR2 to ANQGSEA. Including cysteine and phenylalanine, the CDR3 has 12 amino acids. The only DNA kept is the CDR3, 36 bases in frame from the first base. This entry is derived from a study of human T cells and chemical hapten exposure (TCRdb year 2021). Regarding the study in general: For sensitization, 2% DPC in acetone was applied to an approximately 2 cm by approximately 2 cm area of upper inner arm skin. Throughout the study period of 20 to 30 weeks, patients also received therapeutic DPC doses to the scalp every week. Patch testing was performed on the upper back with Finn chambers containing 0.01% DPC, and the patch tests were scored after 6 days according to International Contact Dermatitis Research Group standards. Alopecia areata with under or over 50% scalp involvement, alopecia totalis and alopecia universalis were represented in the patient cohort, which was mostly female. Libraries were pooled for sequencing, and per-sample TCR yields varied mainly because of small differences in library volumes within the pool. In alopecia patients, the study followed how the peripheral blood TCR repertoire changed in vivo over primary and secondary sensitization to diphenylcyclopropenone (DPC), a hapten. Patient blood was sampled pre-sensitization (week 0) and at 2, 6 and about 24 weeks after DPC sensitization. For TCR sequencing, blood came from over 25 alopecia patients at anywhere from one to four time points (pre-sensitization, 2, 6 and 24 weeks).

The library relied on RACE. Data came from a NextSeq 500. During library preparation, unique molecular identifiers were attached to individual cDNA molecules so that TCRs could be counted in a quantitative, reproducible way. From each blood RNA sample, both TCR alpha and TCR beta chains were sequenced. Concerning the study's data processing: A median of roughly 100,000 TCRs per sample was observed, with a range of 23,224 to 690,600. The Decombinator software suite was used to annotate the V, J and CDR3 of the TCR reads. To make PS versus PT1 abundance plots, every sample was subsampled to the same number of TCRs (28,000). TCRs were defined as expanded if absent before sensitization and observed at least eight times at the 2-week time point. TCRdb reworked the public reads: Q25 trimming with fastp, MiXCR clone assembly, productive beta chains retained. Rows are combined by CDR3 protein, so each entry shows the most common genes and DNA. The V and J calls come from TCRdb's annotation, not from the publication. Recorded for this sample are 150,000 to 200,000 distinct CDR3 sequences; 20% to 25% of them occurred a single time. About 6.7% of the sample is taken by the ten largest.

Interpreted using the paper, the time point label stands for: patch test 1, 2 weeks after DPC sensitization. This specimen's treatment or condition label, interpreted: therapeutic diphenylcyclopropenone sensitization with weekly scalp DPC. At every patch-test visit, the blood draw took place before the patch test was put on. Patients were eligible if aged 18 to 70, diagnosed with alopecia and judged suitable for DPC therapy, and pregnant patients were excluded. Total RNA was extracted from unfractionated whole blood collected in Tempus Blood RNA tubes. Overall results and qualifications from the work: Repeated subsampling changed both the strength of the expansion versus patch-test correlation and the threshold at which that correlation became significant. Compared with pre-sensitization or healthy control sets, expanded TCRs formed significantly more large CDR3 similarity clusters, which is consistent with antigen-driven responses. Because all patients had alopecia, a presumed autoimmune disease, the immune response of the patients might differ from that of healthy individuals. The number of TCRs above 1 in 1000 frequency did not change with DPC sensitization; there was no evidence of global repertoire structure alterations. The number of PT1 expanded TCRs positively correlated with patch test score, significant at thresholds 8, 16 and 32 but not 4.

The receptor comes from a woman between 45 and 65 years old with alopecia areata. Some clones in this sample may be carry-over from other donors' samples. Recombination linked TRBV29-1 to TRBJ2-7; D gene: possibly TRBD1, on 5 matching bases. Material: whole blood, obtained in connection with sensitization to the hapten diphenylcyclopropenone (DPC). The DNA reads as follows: TGCAGCGCCCAAAGGGGCTTAGGCGAGCAGTACTTC. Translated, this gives CSAQRGLGEQYF.